The entry below gives a single TCR beta chain sequence along with its context. The antigen is undetermined. The data were taken from a study of CD8+CD57+ T cells in acquired aplastic anemia. Study-level results: Patients shared twenty-nine CD8+ CDR3 sequences with controls.

The template for TCR beta VDJ and CDR3 sequence profiling was genomic DNA. TCRdb ran MiXCR on the reads and lists one entry per CDR3 protein. The data show about 270,000 distinct CDR3 sequences, less than 85% seen once. V lost 3 bases and J lost 2, with 11 bases in between. The CDR3 loop spans 14 amino acids. Germline-derived CDR1 and CDR2 are SGHDT and YYEEEE. It was patients with CD8+CD57+ cell expansion by flow cytometry who were chosen for sequencing. Severe acquired aplastic anemia was present in every patient. The blood sampling took place in patients who had so far received no therapy. The clonotype comes from a human donor with aplastic anemia. Sequenced: sorted CD4+, CD8+, or CD8+CD57+ T cells (not recorded which) from PBMCs. V gene TRBV5-6 combines with J gene TRBJ2-5, with D perhaps assigned TRBD1 or TRBD2 (5 bases each). The CDR3 here is CASSYLGEQETQYF. Written as DNA, the CDR3 is TGTGCCAGCAGCTATTTGGGGGAGCAAGAGACCCAGTACTTC.